Presented here are 22 T cell receptor beta chains from one specimen sequenced in a study of beta chain features in type 1 diabetes. Whole-study results and caveats: All four CD4+ subsets of Type 1 diabetes patients contained TCRB CDR3s that were moderately but significantly shorter.

These TCRs' antigens remain unknown. The whole isolated RNA underwent reverse transcription, so sequencing captured expressed TCRB transcripts. The data were produced by immunoSEQ multiplex PCR, yet TCRdb's version contains in-frame clones alone and is incomplete. The table shows 350,000 to 400,000 clones, with over 10% occurring only once. Sequencing input: naive CD4+ T cells from blood. These receptor sequences come from a woman younger than 30 with type 1 diabetes.

The chain uses TRBV28 and TRBJ2-3, with 9 bases identical to TRBD1. The J segment lost 1 base and the V segment lost 3 bases, leaving 2 bases of the junction unmatched. Germline-derived CDR1 and CDR2 are MDHEN and SYDVKM. The CDR3 is made up of 15 amino acids. CDR3 protein: CASSLTGGGTDTQYF. The CDR3 DNA sequence: TGTGCCAGCAGTTTGACAGGGGGGGGCACAGATACGCAGTATTTT.

This clone occurred a few times. V gene TRBV4-3 combines with J gene TRBJ2-7; 8 positions agree with TRBD1. Trimming took 2 bases from V and 5 from J; bases not matched to a gene: 8. Germline CDR1 is LGHNA and CDR2 is YSLEER. CDR3 length equals 15 residues. CDR3 protein: CASSQTRTGFHEQYF. DNA of the CDR3: TGCGCCAGCAGCCAAACACGGACAGGGTTTCACGAGCAGTACTTC.

In DNA, the CDR3 is TGTGCCAGCAGTGTTAGGCAGGGGAACACCGGGGAGCTGTTTTTT. Protein: CASSVRQGNTGELFF. The rearrangement uses TRBV2 and TRBJ2-2; tentatively, D is TRBD1 (5 bases). CDR1 is SNHLY and CDR2 is FYNNEI in the germline V gene. This CDR3 has 15 residues. Trimming took 4 bases from V and 1 from J, leaving 10 bases between them.

J is TRBJ2-7 and V is TRBV18, with D unresolved. The germline gives CDR1 KGHSH, CDR2 LQKENI. Trimming pared 3 bases from V and 2 bases from J, leaving 8 bases between. The CDR3 covers 13 residues. The CDR3 region has the DNA TGTGCCAGCTCACCCGGGTCTACCTACGAGCAGTACTTC. Translation: CASSPGSTYEQYF.

The gene calls are TRBV20-1 and TRBJ2-7; D unclear. V lost 6 bases, J lost 5 bases, and 11 bases lay in between. Germline CDR1 DFQATT, CDR2 SNEGSKA (reference sequence). There are 11 residues in the CDR3. CDR3 region: CSAPRQDEQYF. DNA for the CDR3: TGCAGTGCCCCCCGCCAGGACGAGCAGTACTTC.

The chain has TRBV5-6 and TRBJ2-2, with 10 bases matching TRBD1. Germline V lookup: CDR1 SGHDT, CDR2 YYEEEE. The CDR3 covers 16 residues. J was trimmed by 5 bases and V by 5 bases; bases with no gene match: 9. CDR3 amino acids: CASRLRRTGGTGELFF. CDR3 DNA: TGTGCCAGCAGGTTGCGTAGGACAGGGGGGACCGGGGAGCTGTTTTTT. Variable domain in full (rest from reference TRBV5-6 and TRBJ2-2): DAGVTQSPTHLIKTRGQQVTLRCSPKSGHDTVSWYQQALGQGPQFIFQYYEEEERQRGNFPDRFSGHQFPNYSSELNVNALLLGDSALYLCASRLRRTGGTGELFFGEGSRLTVL.

The chain has TRBV5-4 and TRBJ2-5, with D unresolved. The CDR3 is 13 amino acids. Trimming took off 4 bases at V and 0 bases at J, with 7 bases between the two ends. Germline V gene data show CDR1 as SGHNT and CDR2 as YYREEE (reference sequence). The CDR3 spells CASSLEYQETQYF. CDR3 sequence (DNA): TGTGCCAGCAGCCTTGAGTACCAAGAGACCCAGTACTTC.

The table lists this clone with a few counts. The chain carries TRBV18 and TRBJ2-1; 9 bases map to TRBD2. V lost 0 bases and J lost 9; bases outside the gene matches: 0. Germline V gene lookup returns CDR1 KGHSH and CDR2 LQKENI. This CDR3 region has 13 residues. DNA of the CDR3: TGTGCCAGCTCACCACCTAGCGGGGGTGAGCAGTTCTTC. Amino acids: CASSPPSGGEQFF.

The rearrangement uses TRBV13 and TRBJ1-2; 9 bases line up with TRBD1. The CDR3 has 15 amino acids. V lost 0 bases and J lost 8; bases outside the gene matches: 7. Germline CDR1 and CDR2: PRHDT and FYEKMQ (reference sequence). The CDR3 sequence is CASSLGDRGPSGYTF. In DNA form, the CDR3 reads TGTGCCAGCAGCTTAGGGGACAGGGGCCCCAGCGGCTACACCTTC.

The sample holds a few counts of this clone. This chain uses TRBV4-1 with TRBJ2-3; 8 bases agree with TRBD2. The CDR3 consists of 17 residues. V lost 0 bases and J lost 2; bases outside the gene matches: 7. Germline values: CDR1 MGHRA, CDR2 YSYEKL. In DNA, the CDR3 is TGCGCCAGCAGCCAAGATCTCCAGCGGGAGATCACAGATACGCAGTATTTT. Translating it yields CASSQDLQREITDTQYF.

This sequence joins TRBV29-1 and TRBJ2-3; 9 bases match TRBD2. CDR1 is SQVTM and CDR2 is ANQGSEA in the germline V gene. V trimming: 1 base; J trimming: 4 bases; junction bases outside the gene matches: 6. CDR3 size: 15 residues. CDR3 DNA: TGCAGCGTTGAAGGCGGCGGGAGGGGGCCAGATACGCAGTATTTT. Its translation is CSVEGGGRGPDTQYF.

The chain has TRBV23-1 and TRBJ1-1; a weak D match, TRBD1 (6 bases). TRBV23-1 is given ORF status, its function remaining uncertain. This CDR3 is built from 15 residues. Trimming shortened V by 6 bases and J by 1 base, and 15 bases separated the two germline ends. CDR3 protein: CASSRRCRGNTEAFF. In DNA, the CDR3 is TGCGCCAGCAGCCGTCGATGCAGGGGGAACACTGAAGCTTTCTTT.

This chain joins TRBV6-5 and TRBJ1-1; tentative D call: TRBD1 (5 bases). CDR3 length: 11 amino acids. With 5 bases removed from V and 11 bases from J, the gap between germline ends came to 12 bases. Germline values: CDR1 MNHEY, CDR2 SVGAGI. The CDR3 nucleotides read TGTGCCAGCAGTCCCGGGGGGAAGGCTTTCTTT. This codes for CASSPGGKAFF.

This clone has more than one count but fewer than ten. The V gene is TRBV5-4, the J gene TRBJ1-1; D remains unclear. V was trimmed by 0 bases and J by 6 bases, leaving 9 bases between them. CDR1 SGHNT and CDR2 YYREEE come from the germline V gene (reference sequence). The CDR3 is made up of 13 amino acids. This CDR3 is CASSLGLEAEAFF. In nucleotides, the CDR3 is TGTGCCAGCAGCTTGGGCCTTGAGGCTGAAGCTTTCTTT.

V usage is TRBV11-2 and J usage is TRBJ2-4; D is undetermined. The CDR3 covers 14 residues. CDR1 SGHAT and CDR2 FQNNGV come from the germline V gene. V lost 5 bases and J lost 1, with 9 bases in between. The DNA for the CDR3 is TGTGCCAGCAGCGGCGAGAGGGCCAAAAACATTCAGTACTTC. Its protein is CASSGERAKNIQYF.

This rearrangement joins TRBV30 to TRBJ2-5; possibly TRBD2 for D (5 bases). Germline CDR1 is GTSNPN and CDR2 is SVGIG (reference sequence). V gave up 4 bases and J gave up 3 bases, with 12 bases separating them. The CDR3 is 13 amino acids. The CDR3 DNA reads TGTGCCTGGACCCAAGGGCGGGAAGAGACCCAGTACTTC. Amino acid sequence: CAWTQGREETQYF.

This clone was counted a few times. Other DNA sequences of this sample code for an identical CDR3. The chain combines TRBV14 with TRBJ2-7, with TRBD2 as a possible D gene (5 bases). The CDR3 sequence is 12 residues long. Trimming left V 4 bases short and J 4 bases short, with 8 bases between. Germline V CDR1 and CDR2: SGHDN, FVKESK. The CDR3 region is CASSPGGYEQYF. The DNA of the CDR3 is TGTGCCAGCAGCCCTGGAGGTTACGAGCAGTACTTC.

This clone has just a few counts. The chain joins TRBV25-1 to TRBJ2-1; 7 bases fit TRBD1. Germline V CDR1 and CDR2: MGHDK, SYGVNS. J was trimmed by 7 bases and V by 0 bases; bases with no gene match: 9. This CDR3 spans 16 amino acids. The CDR3 loop reads CASSEYKPGQQNEQFF. The CDR3 DNA reads TGTGCCAGCAGTGAATATAAACCGGGACAGCAAAATGAGCAGTTCTTC. The whole variable domain, filled in from reference TRBV25-1 and TRBJ2-1, reads EADIYQTPRYLVIGTGKKITLECSQTMGHDKMYWYQQDPGMELHLIHYSYGVNSTEKGDLSSESTVSRIRTEHFPLTLESARPSHTSQYLCASSEYKPGQQNEQFFGPGTRLTVL.

This chain connects TRBV6-1 to TRBJ2-3; TRBD2 matches at 7 bases. The V gene's germline CDR1 is MNHNS and CDR2 SASEGT. The V gene end was trimmed by 5 bases and the J gene end by 5 bases; junction bases not matched to a gene: 1. The CDR3 has 12 residues. The CDR3, as DNA: TGTGCCAGCAGTTCTAGCGGAGATACGCAGTATTTT. It encodes CASSSSGDTQYF.

In its sample, this clone was seen a few times. The chain has TRBV4-3 and TRBJ1-2, with a weak D call TRBD1 (6 bases). Germline V gene lookup returns CDR1 LGHNA and CDR2 YSLEER. Trimming took 5 bases from V and 5 from J, leaving 12 bases between them. There are 13 residues in the CDR3. This CDR3 reads CASSTTTGYGYTF. In DNA form, the CDR3 reads TGCGCCAGCAGCACTACGACAGGATATGGCTACACCTTC.

This clone has more than one count but fewer than ten. The chain is built from TRBV9 and TRBJ2-1; the D is unclear. V was clipped by 1 base and J by 6 bases, with 8 bases between them. Looked up from germline, CDR1 is SGDLS and CDR2 is YYNGEE. The CDR3 has 13 residues. CDR3: CASSVRGFNEQFF. CDR3 in DNA: TGTGCCAGCAGCGTAAGAGGATTCAATGAGCAGTTCTTC.

The chain has TRBV4-1 and TRBJ2-1; tentative D call: TRBD2 (5 bases). Deletions cut 7 bases from V and 8 bases from J, with 12 bases between. Germline CDR1 reads MGHRA; CDR2 reads YSYEKL. CDR3 length equals 12 residues. The CDR3 coding sequence is TGCGCCAGCAAGGACTCGGAGGATGAGCAGTTCTTC. It codes for CASKDSEDEQFF.